The sequence of this TCR beta chain was determined in a study of blood T cell repertoires in COVID-19. Study in general: Acute-phase and convalescent COVID-19 samples originated in the United States, Italy and Spain.

The authors' processing: Reference gene primer amplification yielded estimated nucleated cell counts. TCRdb keeps only in-frame clones here, not all; method: immunoSEQ multiplex PCR. V and J calls and clone size are copied from that table; D and trimming were computed from the DNA. In the table there are around 100,000 clones, more than 85% of which are singletons. Per the germline V gene, CDR1 is SGHDT and CDR2 is YYEEEE. This CDR3 region has 15 residues. With 4 bases clipped from V and 0 bases from J, the junction kept 5 bases outside the gene matches. The V call is TRBV5-6, the J call TRBJ1-1; 8 bases map to TRBD1. The sequencing sample was made of peripheral blood. The origin of this receptor is a man between 25 and 39 years old in a cohort sampled during active COVID-19. This CDR3 is CASSQTGAMNTEAFF. The DNA for the CDR3 is TGTGCCAGCAGCCAGACAGGGGCTATGAACACTGAAGCTTTCTTT.